The 30 T cell receptor beta chains given below trace back to one sample, sequenced in a study of T cell responses to AZD1222 COVID-19 vaccine. Produced via immunoSEQ multiplex PCR; TCRdb's table is partial and in-frame only. This sample has approximately 81,000 clones, with under 90% found just once. The material was peripheral blood, obtained 28 days after the second AZD1222 dose. Receptors were obtained from an adult who received the AZD1222 COVID-19 vaccine.

The chain combines TRBV7-9 with TRBJ2-7, with unresolved D. The CDR3 consists of 12 residues. Deletions cut 5 bases from V and 8 bases from J, with 13 bases between. CDR1 is SEHNR and CDR2 is FQNEAQ in the germline V gene (reference sequence). This CDR3 is CASSLLRDQQYF. The CDR3 DNA follows: TGTGCCAGCAGCCTCTTGAGAGATCAGCAGTACTTC.

This clone was counted only a few times. The chain carries TRBV2 and TRBJ2-1; 11 bases align to TRBD2. The CDR3 covers 14 residues. Germline V gene lookup returns CDR1 SNHLY and CDR2 FYNNEI. Trimming removed 4 bases from V and 7 bases from J; junction bases left unmatched: 3. DNA of the CDR3: TGTGCCAGCAGTGGGCTAGCGGGAGGTAATGAGCAGTTCTTC. Amino acids: CASSGLAGGNEQFF.

A few counts support this clone. This chain connects TRBV2 to TRBJ2-2; 7 bases are shared with TRBD2. The CDR3 covers 15 residues. The ends lost 7 bases at V and 3 bases at J; junction bases unmatched: 8. Per the germline V gene, CDR1 is SNHLY and CDR2 is FYNNEI. CDR3 residues: CASTITSVDTGELFF. The CDR3 DNA follows: TGTGCCAGCACCATAACTAGCGTGGACACCGGGGAGCTGTTTTTT. Full variable domain (rest looked up from reference TRBV2 and TRBJ2-2): EPEVTQTPSHQVTQMGQEVILRCVPISNHLYFYWYRQILGQKVEFLVSFYNNEISEKSEIFDDQFSVERPDGSNFTLKIRSTKLEDSAMYFCASTITSVDTGELFFGEGSRLTVL.

In its sample, this clone was seen once. The chain is built from TRBV19 and TRBJ1-4, with 10 bases fitting TRBD1. V was clipped by 5 bases and J by 7 bases; unmatched bases: 10. Germline-derived CDR1 and CDR2 are LNHDA and SQIVND (reference sequence). The CDR3 spans 16 residues. The CDR3 nucleotides read TGTGCCAGTAGTTCTCACGGACAGGGGGAAGGTGAAAAACTGTTTTTT. It yields the protein CASSSHGQGEGEKLFF.

The chain joins TRBV27 to TRBJ2-7, with a tentative D call TRBD2 (6 bases). Germline V gene sequence: CDR1 MNHEY, CDR2 SMNVEV (reference sequence). V gave up 5 bases and J gave up 7 bases, with 24 bases separating them. The CDR3 has 16 amino acids. The CDR3 loop is CASSRGVGGTLGEQYF. Written as DNA, the CDR3 is TGTGCCAGCAGTCGTGGGGTCGGCGGGACTTTGGGGGAGCAGTACTTC.

This sequence joins TRBV19 and TRBJ1-4; 7 bases match TRBD1. The germline V gene encodes CDR1 LNHDA and CDR2 SQIVND (reference sequence). Trimming took 9 bases from V and 8 from J; bases not matched to a gene: 12. CDR3 length: 14 residues. CDR3 DNA sequence: TGTGCCAGCACCCCCAGGGACAGTAGAGAAAAACTGTTTTTT. Its protein product is CASTPRDSREKLFF.

The CDR3 sequence is CASSGQGEAGELFF. CDR3 in DNA: TGTGCCAGCAGCGGACAGGGAGAAGCCGGGGAGCTGTTTTTT. The rearrangement joins TRBV7-9 to TRBJ2-2; 8 bases fit TRBD1. This CDR3 has 14 amino acids. V gave up 5 bases and J gave up 6 bases; unmatched junction bases: 5. Per the germline V gene, CDR1 is SEHNR and CDR2 is FQNEAQ (reference sequence).

The DNA for the CDR3 is TGCGCCAGCAGCCAAGTGAGAGGGGCCTATGGCTACACCTTC. Residues: CASSQVRGAYGYTF. V gene TRBV4-1 combines with J gene TRBJ1-2; D possibly corresponds to TRBD1 (5 bases). The CDR3 contains 14 residues. Looked up from germline, CDR1 is MGHRA and CDR2 is YSYEKL. V lost 1 base, J lost 4 bases, and 10 bases lay in between.

The CDR3 sequence: CASSLDRGYTEAFF. The CDR3 bases are TGTGCCAGCAGTCTGGACAGGGGGTACACTGAAGCTTTCTTT. The chain is built from TRBV28 and TRBJ1-1; 10 bases match TRBD1. This CDR3 has 14 residues. The trim removed 5 bases at V and 3 bases at J, leaving 3 bases unmatched. Germline assignment: CDR1 MDHEN and CDR2 SYDVKM.

The genes are TRBV18 and TRBJ2-7, with 7 nucleotides matching TRBD1. CDR1 KGHSH and CDR2 LQKENI come from the germline V gene. The V gene end was trimmed by 3 bases and the J gene end by 0 bases; junction bases not matched to a gene: 5. The CDR3 spans 15 residues. CDR3 in amino acids: CASSPWDRSSYEQYF. In DNA form, the CDR3 reads TGTGCCAGCTCACCTTGGGACAGAAGCTCCTACGAGCAGTACTTC. Using reference TRBV18 and TRBJ2-7 for the parts outside the CDR3, the full variable domain is NAGVMQNPRHLVRRRGQEARLRCSPMKGHSHVYWYRQLPEEGLKFMVYLQKENIIDESGMPKERFSAEFPKEGPSILRIQQVVRGDSAAYFCASSPWDRSSYEQYFGPGTRLTVT.

Concerning this clone: One junction end does not reproduce the germline sequence, and a read error may be involved. V gene TRBV12-3 or TRBV12-4 combines with J gene TRBJ2-5, with 7 bases fitting TRBD1. The CDR3 runs 13 residues. Written as DNA, the CDR3 is TGTGCCAGCAGTGGACAGGCTCAAGGGACCCAGTACTTC. This translates into CASSGQAQGTQYF.

In the case of this clone: The sample carries other DNA sequences with the same CDR3. The V gene is TRBV12-3 or TRBV12-4, the J gene TRBJ1-2; D might be TRBD1 (5 bases). This CDR3 has 13 residues. V was pared by 1 base and J by 2 bases, with 5 bases between. The CDR3 is CASSLGQNYGYTF. The CDR3 DNA is TGTGCCAGCAGTTTAGGACAGAACTATGGCTACACCTTC.

CDR3 loop: CASSYSGLAGGDTQYF. In DNA, the CDR3 is TGTGCCAGCAGCTACAGCGGACTAGCGGGGGGAGATACGCAGTATTTT. The chain employs TRBV7-2 and TRBJ2-3, with TRBD2 identical over 14 bases. This CDR3 is built from 16 residues. The junction had 5 bases not matched to a gene; V was cut back by 4 bases and J by 5 bases. Germline V gene lookup returns CDR1 SGHTA and CDR2 FQGNSA.

J is TRBJ2-7 and V is TRBV19; D is perhaps TRBD2 (6 bases). Germline V gives CDR1 LNHDA, CDR2 SQIVND (reference sequence). Trimming cost V 8 bases and J 2 bases, with 16 bases left between them. The CDR3 totals 14 residues. The CDR3 spells CASAAGLGAYEQYF. CDR3 coding DNA: TGTGCCAGTGCCGCGGGACTGGGAGCCTACGAGCAGTACTTC.

J is TRBJ1-1 and V is TRBV30; D call uncertain. Germline CDR1 is GTSNPN and CDR2 is SVGIG (reference sequence). The CDR3 is 13 residues long. V lost 0 bases and J lost 2, with 7 bases in between. The CDR3 region is CAWSVVSNTEAFF. CDR3 in DNA: TGTGCCTGGAGTGTAGTGAGTAACACTGAAGCTTTCTTT.

The chain employs TRBV29-1 and TRBJ1-2; maybe TRBD1 (6 bases). V lost 3 bases to trimming and J lost 8 bases, with 19 bases between them. The CDR3 spans 14 residues. Germline CDR1 is SQVTM and CDR2 is ANQGSEA. CDR3 in DNA: TGCAGCGTTGAGTCACTCTCGGGGGGGCAGGGCTACACCTTC. Protein sequence: CSVESLSGGQGYTF.

This clone has just one count. The chain joins TRBV21-1 to TRBJ2-1. TRBV21-1 is recorded as a pseudogene. There are 9 residues in the CDR3. CDR3 DNA sequence: TGTGCCAGCAGCGGTGAGCAGTTCTTC. This translates into CASSGEQFF.

The CDR3 protein is CASRELAGDKKRCTDTQYF. The CDR3, as DNA: TGCGCCAGCAGAGAACTAGCGGGAGACAAGAAAAGATGTACAGATACGCAGTATTTT. J is TRBJ2-3 and V is TRBV10-1; 11 nucleotides line up with TRBD2. The trim removed 6 bases at V and 3 bases at J, leaving 17 bases unmatched. Per the germline V gene, CDR1 is WNHNN and CDR2 is SYGVQD (reference sequence). The CDR3 loop spans 19 amino acids.

The rearrangement joins TRBV28 to TRBJ2-6; 9 bases align to TRBD1. V lost 4 bases, J lost 0 bases, and 4 bases stayed unmatched. Germline CDR1 MDHEN, CDR2 SYDVKM. This CDR3 has 17 amino acids. This CDR3 reads CASSSGTGTSGANVLTF. The CDR3 nucleotides read TGTGCCAGCAGTTCCGGGACAGGGACCTCTGGGGCCAACGTCCTGACTTTC.

The CDR3 sequence is CASSESGFRTEAFF. For the CDR3, the DNA is TGTGCCAGCAGTGAATCAGGGTTCAGGACTGAAGCTTTCTTT. This rearrangement joins TRBV2 to TRBJ1-1; a weak D match, TRBD1 (5 bases). Trimming took off 2 bases at V and 5 bases at J, with 12 bases between the two ends. Germline CDR1 reads SNHLY; CDR2 reads FYNNEI. The CDR3 spans 14 residues.

The genes are TRBV19 and TRBJ1-1; D is perhaps TRBD1 (5 bases). This CDR3 is 13 amino acids long. Per germline, CDR1 LNHDA and CDR2 SQIVND (reference sequence). Between the trimmed V and J ends, which lost 2 bases and 4 bases, there was a span of 8 bases. The CDR3 DNA reads TGTGCCAGTAGTATATACCAGGGCACTGAAGCTTTCTTT. Encoded protein: CASSIYQGTEAFF.

The rearrangement uses TRBV6-5 and TRBJ1-6; the match to TRBD1 covers 7 bases. Looked up from germline, CDR1 is MNHEY and CDR2 is SVGAGI. CDR3 length: 14 residues. J was trimmed by 8 bases and V by 7 bases; bases with no gene match: 8. In DNA form, the CDR3 reads TGTGCCAGCACCGCGACAGGGCTCTATTCACCCCTCCACTTT. Its translation: CASTATGLYSPLHF.

In this sample, this clone turned up once. The chain links TRBV5-1 to TRBJ1-3; D not certain. The CDR3 sequence is 13 residues long. V was trimmed by 2 bases and J by 0 bases, leaving 3 bases between them. The germline V gene encodes CDR1 SGHRS and CDR2 YFSETQ. CDR3 residues: CASSFFSGNTIYF. Written as DNA, the CDR3 is TGCGCCAGCAGCTTCTTCTCTGGAAACACCATATATTTT.

The gene calls are TRBV19 and TRBJ1-6; no firm D call. Trimming took off 6 bases at V and 6 bases at J, with 12 bases between the two ends. The CDR3 sequence is 14 residues long. Germline-derived CDR1 and CDR2 are LNHDA and SQIVND (reference sequence). CDR3 coding DNA: TGTGCCAGTAGGAGGGAGCTCTCTAATTCACCCCTCCACTTT. Protein product: CASRRELSNSPLHF.

The V call is TRBV7-2, the J call TRBJ2-2; D is unresolved. The germline V gene encodes CDR1 SGHTA and CDR2 FQGNSA. This CDR3 is built from 14 residues. Trimming left V 1 base short and J 2 bases short, with 5 bases between. CDR3 bases: TGTGCCAGCAGCTTAGTGGTAAACACCGGGGAGCTGTTTTTT. This gives the protein CASSLVVNTGELFF.

The gene calls are TRBV29-1 and TRBJ2-3, with D tentatively TRBD1 (6 bases). Germline assignment: CDR1 SQVTM and CDR2 ANQGSEA. This CDR3 region has 11 residues. V lost 5 bases to trimming and J lost 5 bases, with 8 bases between them. CDR3 protein: CSVSQGDTQYF. For the CDR3, the DNA is TGCAGCGTTTCACAGGGAGATACGCAGTATTTT.

This chain joins TRBV28 and TRBJ2-3, with D unresolved. Trimming took off 2 bases at V and 11 bases at J, with 8 bases between the two ends. CDR1 is MDHEN and CDR2 is SYDVKM in the germline V gene. This CDR3 comprises 11 residues. CDR3 in amino acids: CASSLKVGQYF. The CDR3 region has the DNA TGTGCCAGCAGTTTAAAGGTTGGGCAGTATTTT.

This clone was seen a handful of times. The chain carries TRBV18 and TRBJ2-7; tentative D call: TRBD2 (5 bases). The CDR3 runs 15 residues. Germline loops: CDR1 KGHSH, CDR2 LQKENI. V lost 0 bases, J lost 2 bases, and 11 bases lay in between. The CDR3 region has the DNA TGTGCCAGCTCACCACCGAGCGGCACCACCTACGAGCAGTACTTC. Its protein is CASSPPSGTTYEQYF.

V usage is TRBV6-6 and J usage is TRBJ2-2, with 8 bases identical to TRBD2. Germline values: CDR1 MNHNY, CDR2 SVGAGI (reference sequence). Losses at the gene ends were 6 bases for V and 0 bases for J; bases not matched to a gene: 6. The CDR3 spans 16 residues. This CDR3 reads CASSAQAGANTGELFF. The DNA for the CDR3 is TGTGCCAGCAGCGCACAAGCGGGAGCGAACACCGGGGAGCTGTTTTTT.

The chain links TRBV7-9 to TRBJ1-5; possible D gene TRBD1, 6 bases. Germline-derived CDR1 and CDR2 are SEHNR and FQNEAQ (reference sequence). Trimming took 4 bases from V and 0 from J, leaving 13 bases between them. This CDR3 region has 16 residues. In DNA, the CDR3 is TGTGCCAGCAGCTCAACAAGGGGGATTAGCAATCAGCCCCAGCATTTT. Amino acids: CASSSTRGISNQPQHF.